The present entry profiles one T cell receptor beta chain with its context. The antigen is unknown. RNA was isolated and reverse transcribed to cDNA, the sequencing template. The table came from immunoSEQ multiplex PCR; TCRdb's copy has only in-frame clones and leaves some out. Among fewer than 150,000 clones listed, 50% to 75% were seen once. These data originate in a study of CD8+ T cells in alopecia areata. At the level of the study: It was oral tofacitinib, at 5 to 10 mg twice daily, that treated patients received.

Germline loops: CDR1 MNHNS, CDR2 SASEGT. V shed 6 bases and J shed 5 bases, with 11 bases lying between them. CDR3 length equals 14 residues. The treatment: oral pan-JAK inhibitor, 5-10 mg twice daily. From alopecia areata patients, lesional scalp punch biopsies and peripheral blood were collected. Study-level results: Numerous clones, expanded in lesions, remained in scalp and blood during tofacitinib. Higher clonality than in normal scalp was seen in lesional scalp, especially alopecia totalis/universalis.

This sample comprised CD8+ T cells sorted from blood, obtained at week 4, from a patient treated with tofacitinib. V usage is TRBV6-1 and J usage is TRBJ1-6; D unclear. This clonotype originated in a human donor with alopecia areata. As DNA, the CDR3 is TGTGCCAGCAGCGCCAAGGTTGATAATTCACCCCTCCACTTT. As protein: CASSAKVDNSPLHF.